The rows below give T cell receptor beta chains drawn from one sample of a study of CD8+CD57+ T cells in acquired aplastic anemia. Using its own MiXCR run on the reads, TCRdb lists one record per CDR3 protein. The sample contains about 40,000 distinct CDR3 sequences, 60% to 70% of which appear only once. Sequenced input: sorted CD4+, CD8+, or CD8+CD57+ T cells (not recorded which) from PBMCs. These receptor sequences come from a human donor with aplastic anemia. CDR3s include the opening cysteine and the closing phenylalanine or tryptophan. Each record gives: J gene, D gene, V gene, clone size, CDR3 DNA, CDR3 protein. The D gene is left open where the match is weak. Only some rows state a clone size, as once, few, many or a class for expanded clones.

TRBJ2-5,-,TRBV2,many,TGTGCCAGCAGTGCTATGCAGGGGTATCAAGAGACCCAGTACTTC,CASSAMQGYQETQYF
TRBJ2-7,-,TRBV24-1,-,TGTGCCACCAGTGATCCGACAGACTCCTACGAGCAGTACTTC,CATSDPTDSYEQYF
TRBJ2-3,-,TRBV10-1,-,TGCGCCAGCAGTGACGGGGGACGCTCAGATACGCAGTATTTT,CASSDGGRSDTQYF
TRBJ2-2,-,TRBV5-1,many,TGCGCCAGCAGCTTGGCGGGGGACACCGGGGAGCTGTTTTTT,CASSLAGDTGELFF
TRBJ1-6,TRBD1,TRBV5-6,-,TGTGCCAGCAGCTTATATGACAGGGACAATTCACCCCTCCACTTT,CASSLYDRDNSPLHF
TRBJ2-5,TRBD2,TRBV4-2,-,TGTGCCAGCAGCCATCACCTAGCGGACCAAGAGACCCAGTACTTC,CASSHHLADQETQYF
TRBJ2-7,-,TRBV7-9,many,TGTGCCAGCAGCGTGGTGGGGAATCCCTACGAGCAGTACTTC,CASSVVGNPYEQYF
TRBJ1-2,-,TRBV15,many,TGTGCCACCAGCAGAGGCATACAGGGCCCAGGAGATGGCTACACCTTC,CATSRGIQGPGDGYTF
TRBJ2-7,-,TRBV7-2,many,TGTGCCAGCAGCTTAGCAGCGACAGGTCATTCCTCCTACGAGCAGTACTTC,CASSLAATGHSSYEQYF
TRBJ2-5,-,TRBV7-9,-,TGTGCCAGCAGCTTGGTCGGGGAGGAGACCCAGTACTTC,CASSLVGEETQYF
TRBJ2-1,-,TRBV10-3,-,TGTGCCATCAAGGAGATGGGTTCCCTCTCAGAGCAGTTCTTC,CAIKEMGSLSEQFF
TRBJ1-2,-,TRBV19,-,TGTGCCATCAGCAGGGGCCTTCTCGGTGGCTACACCTTC,CAISRGLLGGYTF
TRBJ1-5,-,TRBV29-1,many,TGCAGCGTTTTTGACGGGCAGGGTCAGCCCCAGCATTTT,CSVFDGQGQPQHF
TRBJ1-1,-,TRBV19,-,TGTGCCAGTAGTATACCCAACGGGAACATCATGAACACTGAAGCTTTCTTT,CASSIPNGNIMNTEAFF
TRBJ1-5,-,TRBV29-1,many,TGCAGCGTACTAACTTCAGCCAGCAATCAGCCCCAGCATTTT,CSVLTSASNQPQHF
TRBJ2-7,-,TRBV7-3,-,TGTGCCAGCAGCTCTGGACCCGTCTACGAGCAGTACTTC,CASSSGPVYEQYF
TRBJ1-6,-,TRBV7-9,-,TGTGCCAGCAGCTTAGATAGGCAAAGTCAAACCCTCCACTTT,CASSLDRQSQTLHF
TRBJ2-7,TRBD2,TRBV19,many,TGTGCCAGTAGCTACTCACTAGCGGGGGGCCACGAGCAGTACTTC,CASSYSLAGGHEQYF
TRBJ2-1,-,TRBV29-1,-,TGCAGCTGGGGCGGGAATGAGCAGTTCTTC,CSWGGNEQFF
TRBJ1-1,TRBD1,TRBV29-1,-,TGCAGCGTCGAGAGTCGACAGGGATCTAAGAACACTGAAGCTTTCTTT,CSVESRQGSKNTEAFF
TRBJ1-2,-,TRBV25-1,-,TGTGCCAGCAGAGCAGGGAGCTATGGCTACACCTTC,CASRAGSYGYTF
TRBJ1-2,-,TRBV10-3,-,TGTGCCATCACTGGACAGCCTCTCTCCTATGGCTACACCTTC,CAITGQPLSYGYTF
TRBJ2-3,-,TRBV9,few,TGTGCCAGCAGCGTAGAAGGGTTGGGGGGAGATACGCAGTATTTT,CASSVEGLGGDTQYF
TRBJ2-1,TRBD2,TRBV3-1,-,TGTGCCAGCAGCCATTTGCGGGGGGGCCGTGATGAGCAGTTCTTC,CASSHLRGGRDEQFF
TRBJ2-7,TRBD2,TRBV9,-,TGTGCCAGCAGCGTAGGGGGACTAGCACACGAGCAGTACTTC,CASSVGGLAHEQYF
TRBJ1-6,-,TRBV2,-,TGTGCCAGCAGTGGGTTCGGGGACAATTCACCCCTCCACTTT,CASSGFGDNSPLHF
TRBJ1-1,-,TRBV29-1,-,TGCAGCGTTGGCTCCTATGTGGACACTGAAGCTTTCTTT,CSVGSYVDTEAFF
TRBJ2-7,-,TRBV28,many,TGTGCCAGCAGTTTATTAGGACAAACCCTACACGAGCAGTACTTC,CASSLLGQTLHEQYF
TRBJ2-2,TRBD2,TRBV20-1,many,TGCAGTGCTAGAGACTTCGTAGCGGGGGTTAACACCGGGGAGCTGTTTTTT,CSARDFVAGVNTGELFF
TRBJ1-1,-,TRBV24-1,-,TGTGCCACCAGTGATTCGGCAGCCCTGGACACTGAAGCTTTCTTT,CATSDSAALDTEAFF
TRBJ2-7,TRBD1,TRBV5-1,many,TGCGCCAGCAGCTTGTTTCTAGGGGGCTATCACAATAGCTCCTACGAGCAGTACTTC,CASSLFLGGYHNSSYEQYF
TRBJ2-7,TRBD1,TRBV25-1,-,TGTGCCAGCAGACACAGTACAGGGGTCGAGCAGTACTTC,CASRHSTGVEQYF
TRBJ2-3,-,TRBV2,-,TGTGCCAGCAGGTTGGAGGCTACCGGTCTTAGCACAGATACGCAGTATTTT,CASRLEATGLSTDTQYF
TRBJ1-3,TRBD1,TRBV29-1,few,TGCAGCGTGGGACAGGGCGGGGGAAACACCATATATTTT,CSVGQGGGNTIYF
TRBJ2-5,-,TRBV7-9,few,TGTGCCAGCAGAGATCCGAGGGGCGAGACCCAGTACTTC,CASRDPRGETQYF
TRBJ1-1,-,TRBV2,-,TGTGCCAGCCATGGAGTCACAGGGCGGACTGAAGCTTTCTTT,CASHGVTGRTEAFF
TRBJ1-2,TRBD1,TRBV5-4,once,TGTGCCAGCAGCCTTGGGACAGAGAAAAACTATGGCTACACCTTC,CASSLGTEKNYGYTF
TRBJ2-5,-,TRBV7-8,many,TGTGCCAGCAGCCCCCGGACCGGGACGAGTCAAGAGACCCAGTACTTC,CASSPRTGTSQETQYF
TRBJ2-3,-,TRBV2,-,TGTGCCAGCAGTGAACTGGATACGCAGTATTTT,CASSELDTQYF
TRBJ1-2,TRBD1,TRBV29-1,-,TGCAGCGTCGGACAGGGGGGCTATGGCTACACCTTC,CSVGQGGYGYTF
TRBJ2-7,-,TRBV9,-,TGTGCCAGCAGCCTTACGGAGGGCCCTACCTACGAGCAGTACTTC,CASSLTEGPTYEQYF